This record concerns one T cell receptor (beta chain) sequence. This clone's antigen is unknown. The record has no base qualities; no much larger clone is one base away. The sample originates from a study of blood T cell repertoires in COVID-19 (dated by TCRdb to between 2020 and 2021). Concerning the study at large: The collaborator samples originated in the United States, Italy and Spain and spanned the acute and convalescent phases of COVID-19. Where HLA class I and class II types were available, the types were taken from metadata supplied by the sample provider, not from assay-based typing. A freely available public database, intended as a resource for researchers studying the immune response to SARS-CoV-2, is where the repertoires were released. The samples were drawn from two sources: the first 160 participants of the ongoing ImmuneRACE study, and some 1,300 subjects contributed by 6 global collaborators. Subjects who had been exposed to COVID-19, were actively infected with it, or had recovered from it provided the deeply sampled blood TCRbeta repertoires that made up the dataset. A de-identified subject ID, COVID-19 status, age in years and sex were almost always included in the sample metadata. The prospective study material was composed of cDNA or gDNA derived from T cells, B-cell-depleted T cells, or PBMCs. The research as a whole found: How much clinical and demographic metadata was included differed by source and by participant, and the metadata was provided uncurated.

CDR1 MNHNY and CDR2 SVGAGI are derived from the germline V gene (reference sequence). Relative to germline, V is missing 5 bases and J is missing 2 bases, with 11 bases of the junction outside any gene match. Taken from cysteine to phenylalanine, the CDR3 has 17 residues. Just the 51-base CDR3 DNA is kept, in frame starting at base 1. TCRbeta CDR3 regions were amplified from genomic DNA using the immunoSEQ Assay, a bias-controlled multiplex PCR. The original pipeline was this. The number of nucleated cells in each sample was estimated by amplification of reference gene primers within the assay. Sequence reads were collapsed and filtered to measure the absolute abundance of every unique TCRbeta CDR3 rearrangement. For each sample, productive Simpson clonality was calculated by taking the square root of Simpson's diversity index across productive rearrangements. TCRdb carries this immuneACCESS record with in-frame sequences only. Its versions omit some clonotypes, under half of them owing to an unresolved V gene in the studies checked, with the rest unexplained. D and trimming were read from the DNA, whereas the V and J calls and clone size are those reported in that table. Counted in this sample were about 250,000 clones; around four fifths of them appeared once. Approximately 8.6% of the sample is in the top ten clones.

Collaborating institutions collected whole blood in K2EDTA tubes following their own protocols. Collaborator samples were shipped for TCRbeta analysis as frozen whole blood, isolated PBMCs, or DNA extracted from either sample type. The sample taken for sequencing was peripheral blood. This sequence was found in a man between 40 and 49 years old with active or convalescent COVID-19. The sequence joins TRBV6-6 to TRBJ1-4, with TRBD1 matching 7 junction bases. The CDR3 amino acid sequence is: CASSPDRAGWTNEKLFF. The nucleotide sequence is TGTGCCAGCAGTCCCGACAGGGCGGGCTGGACTAATGAAAAACTGTTTTTT.